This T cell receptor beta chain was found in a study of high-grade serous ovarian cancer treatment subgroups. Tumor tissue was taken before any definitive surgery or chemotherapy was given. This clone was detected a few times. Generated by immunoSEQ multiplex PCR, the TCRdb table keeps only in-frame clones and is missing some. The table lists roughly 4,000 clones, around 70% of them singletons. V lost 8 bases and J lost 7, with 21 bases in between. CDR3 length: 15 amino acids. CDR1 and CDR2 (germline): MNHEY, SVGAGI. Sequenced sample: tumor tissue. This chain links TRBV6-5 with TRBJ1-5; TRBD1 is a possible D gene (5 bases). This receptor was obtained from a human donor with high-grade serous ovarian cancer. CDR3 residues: CASLKEGARGQPQHF. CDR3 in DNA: TGTGCCAGCCTGAAAGAAGGGGCGCGGGGACAGCCCCAGCATTTT.